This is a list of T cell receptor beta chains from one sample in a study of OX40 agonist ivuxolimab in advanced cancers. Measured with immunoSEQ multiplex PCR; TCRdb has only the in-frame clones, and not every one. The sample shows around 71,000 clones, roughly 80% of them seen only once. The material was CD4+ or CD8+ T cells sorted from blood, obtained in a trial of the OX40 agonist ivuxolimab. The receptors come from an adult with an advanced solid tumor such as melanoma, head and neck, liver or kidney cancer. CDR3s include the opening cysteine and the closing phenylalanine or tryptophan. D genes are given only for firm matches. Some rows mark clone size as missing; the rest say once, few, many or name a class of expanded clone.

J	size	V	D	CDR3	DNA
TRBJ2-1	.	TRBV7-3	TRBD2	CASSLSGAGNEQFF	TGTGCCAGCAGCCTCTCGGGAGCGGGGAATGAGCAGTTCTTC
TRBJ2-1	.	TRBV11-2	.	CASSLAGNPNEQFF	TGTGCCAGCAGCTTAGCAGGGAACCCCAATGAGCAGTTCTTC
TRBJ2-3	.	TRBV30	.	CAWTGTSTRTQYF	TGTGCCTGGACGGGGACTTCCACGAGGACGCAGTATTTT
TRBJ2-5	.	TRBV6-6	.	CASSLNRNQETQYF	TGTGCCAGCAGTTTAAACAGGAACCAAGAGACCCAGTACTTC
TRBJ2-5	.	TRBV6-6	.	CASSRSGGPQETQYF	TGTGCCAGCAGCCGCTCAGGTGGTCCCCAAGAGACCCAGTACTTC
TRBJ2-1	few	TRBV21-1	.	CASNIRGDRANNEQFF	TGTGCCAGCAACATCCGGGGGGACAGGGCGAACAATGAGCAGTTCTTC
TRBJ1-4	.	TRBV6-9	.	CASSPPVGIGNEKLFF	TGTGCCAGCAGCCCCCCCGTGGGAATCGGGAATGAAAAACTGTTTTTT
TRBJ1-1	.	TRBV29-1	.	CSVLTPGVTEAFF	TGCAGCGTGTTAACACCGGGGGTCACTGAAGCTTTCTTT
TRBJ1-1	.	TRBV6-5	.	CASSSTGGVAEAFF	TGTGCCAGCAGTTCCACTGGGGGCGTCGCTGAAGCTTTCTTT
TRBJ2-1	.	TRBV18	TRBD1	CASSPQGAKNEQFF	TGTGCCAGCTCACCACAGGGGGCGAAGAATGAGCAGTTCTTC
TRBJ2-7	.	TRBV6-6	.	CASIKSGSSYEQYF	TGTGCCAGCATTAAATCCGGGTCATCCTACGAGCAGTACTTC
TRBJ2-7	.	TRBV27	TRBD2	CASSWTSGISYEQYF	TGTGCCAGCAGTTGGACTAGCGGGATCTCCTACGAGCAGTACTTC
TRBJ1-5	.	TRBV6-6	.	CASRGPRDQPQHF	TGTGCCAGCCGGGGGCCGAGGGATCAGCCCCAGCATTTT
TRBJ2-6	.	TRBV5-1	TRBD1	CASRKRTGDTPGANVLTF	TGCGCCAGCAGAAAACGGACAGGAGACACCCCTGGGGCCAACGTCCTGACTTTC
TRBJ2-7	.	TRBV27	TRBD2	CASSVLAGGHLTYEQYF	TGTGCCAGCAGTGTTCTAGCGGGAGGTCACCTAACCTACGAGCAGTACTTC
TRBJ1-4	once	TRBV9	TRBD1	CASSADRGGGEKLFF	TGTGCCAGCAGCGCCGACAGGGGAGGGGGTGAAAAACTGTTTTTT
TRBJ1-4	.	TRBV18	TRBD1	CASSLLQGDREKLFF	TGTGCCAGCTCACTACTTCAGGGGGATCGTGAAAAACTGTTTTTT
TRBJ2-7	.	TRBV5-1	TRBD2	CASSLAQGLAGGEQYF	TGCGCCAGCAGCTTGGCCCAAGGACTAGCGGGAGGCGAGCAGTACTTC
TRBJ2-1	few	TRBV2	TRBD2	CASSVSGRGNEQFF	TGTGCCAGCAGTGTTAGCGGGAGAGGGAATGAGCAGTTCTTC
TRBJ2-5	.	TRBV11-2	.	CASSLELLVETQYF	TGTGCCAGCAGCTTAGAACTATTAGTCGAGACCCAGTACTTC
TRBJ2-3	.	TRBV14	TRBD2	CASSRIGTSGYGHRGTQYF	TGTGCCAGCAGCCGGATCGGGACTAGCGGATACGGCCACCGGGGTACGCAGTATTTT
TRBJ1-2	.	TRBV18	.	CASSLKAGTDGYTF	TGTGCCAGCTCACTGAAAGCAGGGACGGATGGCTACACCTTC
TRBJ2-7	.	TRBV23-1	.	CASSSLVTRGSSYEQYF	TGCGCCAGCAGTTCCTTAGTCACGCGGGGAAGCTCCTACGAGCAGTACTTC
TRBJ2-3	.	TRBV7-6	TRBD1	CASSPSTGYDTQYF	TGTGCCAGCAGCCCCTCGACAGGGTATGATACGCAGTATTTT
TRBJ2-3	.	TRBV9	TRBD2	CASSDAGLGSTDTQYF	TGTGCCAGCAGCGACGCGGGACTAGGGAGCACAGATACGCAGTATTTT
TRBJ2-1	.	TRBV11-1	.	CASSLGTYNEQFF	TGTGCCAGCAGCTTAGGGACTTACAATGAGCAGTTCTTC
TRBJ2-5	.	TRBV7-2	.	CASSLGQRETQYF	TGTGCCAGCAGCTTAGGACAGCGGGAGACCCAGTACTTC
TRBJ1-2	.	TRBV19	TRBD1	CASSTMTGLGNYGYTF	TGTGCCAGTAGTACCATGACAGGGTTGGGGAACTATGGCTACACCTTC
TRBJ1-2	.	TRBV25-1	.	CASRGRNYYGYTF	TGTGCCAGCAGGGGCAGAAATTACTATGGCTACACCTTC
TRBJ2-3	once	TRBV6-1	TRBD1	CASSRDRGSDTQYF	TGTGCCAGCAGCCGGGACAGGGGATCAGATACGCAGTATTTT
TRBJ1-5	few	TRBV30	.	CAWSGQLNQPQHF	TGTGCCTGGAGTGGACAGCTTAATCAGCCCCAGCATTTT
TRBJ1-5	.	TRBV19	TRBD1	CASSQTGGFQPQHF	TGTGCCAGTAGTCAGACAGGGGGATTTCAGCCCCAGCATTTT
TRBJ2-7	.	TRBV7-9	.	CASSLVGYEQYF	TGTGCCAGCAGCTTAGTAGGCTACGAGCAGTACTTC
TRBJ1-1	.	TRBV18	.	CASSQLGGPEAFF	TGTGCCAGCTCACAACTGGGGGGCCCCGAAGCTTTCTTT
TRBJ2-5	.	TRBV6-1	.	CASVRLRGVQETQYF	TGTGCCAGCGTTAGGCTCAGGGGGGTCCAAGAGACCCAGTACTTC
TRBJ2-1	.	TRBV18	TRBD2	CASSPGRDLGNEQFF	TGTGCCAGCTCACCGGGGAGGGACCTTGGCAATGAGCAGTTCTTC
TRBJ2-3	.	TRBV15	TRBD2	CATSRDGPSGGLTTPTDTQYF	TGTGCCACCAGCAGAGATGGTCCTAGCGGGGGGCTAACCACCCCCACAGATACGCAGTATTTT
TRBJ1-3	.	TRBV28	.	CASSLFGLGFVRGNTIYF	TGTGCCAGCAGTTTATTTGGTCTCGGTTTTGTCCGTGGAAACACCATATATTTT
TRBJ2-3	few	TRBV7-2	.	CASSLVGARDTQYF	TGTGCCAGCAGCTTAGTCGGGGCTCGCGATACGCAGTATTTT
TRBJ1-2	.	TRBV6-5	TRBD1	CASSTGQGIYGYTF	TGTGCCAGCAGTACTGGACAGGGGATCTATGGCTACACCTTC
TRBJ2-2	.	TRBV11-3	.	CASSLGGTGNTGELFF	TGTGCCAGCAGCTTAGGCGGGACGGGGAACACCGGGGAGCTGTTTTTT
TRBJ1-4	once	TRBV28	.	CASSFGRVKEKLFF	TGTGCCAGCAGTTTCGGAAGGGTCAAGGAAAAACTGTTTTTT
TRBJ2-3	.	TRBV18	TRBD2	CASSRDRTSGGSTDTQYF	TGTGCCAGCTCACGCGACAGAACTAGCGGGGGAAGCACAGATACGCAGTATTTT
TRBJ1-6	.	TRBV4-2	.	CASSPSQGDYNSPLHF	TGTGCCAGCAGCCCAAGTCAAGGGGACTATAATTCACCCCTCCACTTT
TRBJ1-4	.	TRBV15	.	CATSNLQGRNEKLFF	TGTGCCACCAGCAACCTCCAGGGCCGGAATGAAAAACTGTTTTTT
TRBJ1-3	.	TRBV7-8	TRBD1	CASSVRGRGNTIYF	TGTGCCAGCAGCGTCAGGGGGCGCGGAAACACCATATATTTT
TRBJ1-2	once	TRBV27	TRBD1	CASTGQGQYGYTF	TGTGCCAGCACCGGACAGGGACAGTATGGCTACACCTTC
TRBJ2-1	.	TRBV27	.	CASSLQRQTNYNEQFF	TGTGCCAGCAGTTTACAGCGGCAGACTAACTACAATGAGCAGTTCTTC
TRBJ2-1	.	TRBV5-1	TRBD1	CASSLGDRVYNEQFF	TGCGCCAGCAGCTTGGGTGACAGGGTCTACAATGAGCAGTTCTTC
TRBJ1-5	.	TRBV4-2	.	CASSPIQGRGGNQPQHF	TGTGCCAGCAGCCCGATCCAGGGCAGGGGTGGGAATCAGCCCCAGCATTTT
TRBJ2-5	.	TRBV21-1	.	CASSLAGTGGQETQYF	TGTGCCAGCAGCTTAGCCGGGACAGGGGGACAAGAGACCCAGTACTTC
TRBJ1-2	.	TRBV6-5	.	CASSYDRHPNYGYTF	TGTGCCAGCAGTTACGACAGACATCCTAACTATGGCTACACCTTC
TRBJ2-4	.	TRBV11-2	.	CASSLARAKNIQYF	TGTGCCAGCAGCTTAGCCAGAGCCAAAAACATTCAGTACTTC
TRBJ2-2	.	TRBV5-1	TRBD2	CASSMDGLAGSNTGELFF	TGCGCCAGCAGCATGGACGGACTAGCGGGATCGAACACCGGGGAGCTGTTTTTT
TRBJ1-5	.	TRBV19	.	CASRGAGSAQPQHF	TGTGCCAGCAGGGGAGCAGGCAGCGCTCAGCCCCAGCATTTT
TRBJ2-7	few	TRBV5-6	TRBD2	CASTRGLLAGVFEQYF	TGTGCCAGCACAAGGGGCCTACTAGCGGGAGTTTTCGAGCAGTACTTC
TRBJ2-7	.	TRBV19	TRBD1	CASSDRDRAYEQYF	TGTGCCAGTAGCGACCGGGACAGGGCCTACGAGCAGTACTTC
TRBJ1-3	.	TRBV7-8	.	CASSSQKAGASSGNTIYF	TGTGCCAGCAGCTCCCAGAAGGCCGGAGCCAGCTCTGGAAACACCATATATTTT
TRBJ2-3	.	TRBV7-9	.	CASSADGRDTQYF	TGTGCCAGCAGCGCCGACGGTCGAGATACGCAGTATTTT